The present entry profiles one TCR beta chain with its context. Antigen specificity is unknown. The data were obtained in a study of spatial heterogeneity in lung cancer. Study-level background: More beta-chain than alpha-chain sequences were consistently detected. On average, each unique TCR and UMI combination appeared more than ten times in raw reads.

Findings and limits, study-wide: Ubiquitous expanded tumor TCRs showed up in blood more at resection than follow-up.

Every TCR cDNA molecule bore a unique molecular identifier. TCRdb redid the calling of the 5' RACE reads with MiXCR, one entry per CDR3 protein. This table holds 10,000 to 15,000 distinct CDR3 sequences, 11% to 15% found once. Trimming removed 0 bases from V and 1 base from J, with 9 bases in between. Germline CDR1 reads SGHRS; CDR2 reads YFSETQ. The CDR3 length is 15 residues. Time point reported: sample taken at primary tumor resection. In each case, whole RNA from tumor, nontumor lung or frozen PBMC was sequenced unsorted. This sample comprised PBMCs, obtained at surgery. The chain uses TRBV5-1 and TRBJ2-3; D gene uncertain. The TCR was taken from a male donor with early-stage non-small cell lung cancer. The CDR3 reads CASSLADTRTDTQYF. The CDR3 DNA follows: TGCGCCAGCAGCTTGGCTGACACCCGCACAGATACGCAGTATTTT. The entire variable domain, with the rest obtained from reference TRBV5-1 and TRBJ2-3, is as follows: KAGVTQTPRYLIKTRGQQVTLSCSPISGHRSVSWYQQTPGQGLQFLFEYFSETQRNKGNFPGRFSGRQFSNSRSEMNVSTLELGDSALYLCASSLADTRTDTQYFGPGTRLTVL.